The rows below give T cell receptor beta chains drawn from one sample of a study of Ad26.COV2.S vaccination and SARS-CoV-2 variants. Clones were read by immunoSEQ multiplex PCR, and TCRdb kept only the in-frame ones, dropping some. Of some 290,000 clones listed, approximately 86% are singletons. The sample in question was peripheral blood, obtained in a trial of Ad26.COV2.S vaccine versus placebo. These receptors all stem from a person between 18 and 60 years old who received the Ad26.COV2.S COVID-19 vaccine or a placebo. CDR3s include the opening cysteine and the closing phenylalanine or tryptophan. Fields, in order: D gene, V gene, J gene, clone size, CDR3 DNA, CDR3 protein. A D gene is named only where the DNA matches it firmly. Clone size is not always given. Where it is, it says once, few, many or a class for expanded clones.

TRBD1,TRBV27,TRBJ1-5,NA,TGTGCCAGCAGTTCCACAGGGGCCCTTCAGCCCCAGCATTTT,CASSSTGALQPQHF
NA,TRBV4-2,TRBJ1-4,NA,TGTGCCAGCAGCCCTGATAATGAAAAACTGTTTTTT,CASSPDNEKLFF
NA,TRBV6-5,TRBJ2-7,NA,TGTGCCAGCACGCCACCGGGGGATACCTACGAGCAGTACTTC,CASTPPGDTYEQYF
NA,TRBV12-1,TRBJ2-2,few,TGTGCCAGCAGCATTGGACTAGTCGTGAACACCGGGGAGCTGTTTTTT,CASSIGLVVNTGELFF
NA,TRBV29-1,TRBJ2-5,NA,TGCAGCGTTGGTGGGGCCTCGCTACGACAAGAGACCCAGTACTTC,CSVGGASLRQETQYF
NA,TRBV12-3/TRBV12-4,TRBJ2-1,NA,TGTGCCAGCAGTATGCTACGCAATGAGCAGTTCTTC,CASSMLRNEQFF
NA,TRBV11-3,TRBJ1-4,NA,TGTGCCAGCAGCTTCAGGGGCGTAGGTGAAAAACTGTTTTTT,CASSFRGVGEKLFF
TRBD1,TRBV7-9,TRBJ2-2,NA,TGTGCCAGCAGCTGGGGGACAGGGAAAACCGGGGAGCTGTTTTTT,CASSWGTGKTGELFF
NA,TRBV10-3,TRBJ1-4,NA,TGTGCCATCAGTGAGTCCGACAGATGGAATGAAAAACTGTTTTTT,CAISESDRWNEKLFF
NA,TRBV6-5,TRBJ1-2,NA,TGTGCCAGCGCCCCGAGGCAGTCCGGAACTTATGGCTACACCTTC,CASAPRQSGTYGYTF